These 12 T cell receptor beta chains were all obtained from the same sample, sequenced in a study of OX40 agonist ivuxolimab in advanced cancers. Only in-frame clones appear in the TCRdb table, and some are missing; sequencing was by immunoSEQ multiplex PCR. This sample has around 70,000 clones, with 70% to 90% found just once. The material was CD4+ or CD8+ T cells sorted from blood, obtained in a trial of the OX40 agonist ivuxolimab. Source of these receptors: an adult with an advanced solid tumor such as melanoma, head and neck, liver or kidney cancer.

The chain links TRBV2 to TRBJ2-4; 8 bases line up with TRBD2. V dropped 9 bases and J dropped 6; count of bases not matched to a gene: 10. CDR1 is SNHLY and CDR2 is FYNNEI in the germline V gene. This CDR3 is 14 amino acids long. CDR3 loop: CASRPGGAGNIQYF. The CDR3 DNA reads TGTGCCAGTCGACCCGGGGGGGCGGGAAACATTCAGTACTTC.

This chain joins TRBV28 and TRBJ1-2; 7 nucleotides align to TRBD1. The CDR3 sequence is 13 residues long. After removal of 5 bases from V and 8 bases from J, the junction contained 8 bases not matched to a gene. Per the germline V gene, CDR1 is MDHEN and CDR2 is SYDVKM. In nucleotides, the CDR3 is TGTGCCAGCAGTAAACAGACAGGGTCCGGCTACACCTTC. Encoded protein: CASSKQTGSGYTF.

This clone was seen more than once but under ten times. The gene calls are TRBV5-1 and TRBJ2-5; 8 positions match TRBD2. The CDR3 has 15 residues. J lost 4 bases, V lost 1 base, and 6 bases had no gene match. The V gene's germline CDR1 is SGHRS and CDR2 YFSETQ. The DNA for the CDR3 is TGCGCCAGCAGCTTGTCCGGGAGGGCTGTAGAGACCCAGTACTTC. This translates into CASSLSGRAVETQYF. Filled out from reference TRBV5-1 and TRBJ2-5, the complete variable domain reads KAGVTQTPRYLIKTRGQQVTLSCSPISGHRSVSWYQQTPGQGLQFLFEYFSETQRNKGNFPGRFSGRQFSNSRSEMNVSTLELGDSALYLCASSLSGRAVETQYFGPGTRLLVL.

The chain recombines TRBV2 with TRBJ1-3; D is perhaps TRBD1 (5 bases). CDR3 length equals 15 residues. The V gene's germline CDR1 is SNHLY and CDR2 FYNNEI. Trimming removed 4 bases at V and 8 bases at J, with 18 bases between. CDR3 protein: CASSAGQGLGYTIYF. The CDR3 nucleotides read TGTGCCAGCAGTGCCGGCCAGGGTTTGGGATACACCATATATTTT.

The CDR3 sequence is CASKRGGNYEQYF. CDR3 nucleotide sequence: TGTGCCAGCAAGAGGGGTGGGAACTACGAGCAGTACTTC. This sequence joins TRBV2 and TRBJ2-7; D may match TRBD1 or TRBD2 (5 bases each). Germline V gene sequence: CDR1 SNHLY, CDR2 FYNNEI. Trimming cost V 7 bases and J 3 bases, with 13 bases left between them. The CDR3 consists of 13 residues.

The rearrangement links TRBV9 to TRBJ2-7, with 7 bases identical to TRBD1. Germline trimming cut 4 bases from V and 0 bases from J; bases unmatched to any gene: 7. The length of the CDR3 is 15 residues. Germline CDR1 is SGDLS and CDR2 is YYNGEE. The CDR3 loop is CASSRSGTVSYEQYF. For the CDR3, the DNA is TGTGCCAGCAGCCGCTCCGGGACAGTCTCCTACGAGCAGTACTTC. The full variable domain, completed using reference TRBV9 and TRBJ2-7, is DSGVTQTPKHLITATGQRVTLRCSPRSGDLSVYWYQQSLDQGLQFLIQYYNGEERAKGNILERFSAQQFPDLHSELNLSSLELGDSALYFCASSRSGTVSYEQYFGPGTRLTVT.

The V gene is TRBV7-9, the J gene TRBJ2-5, with 8 bases aligning to TRBD1. Germline lookup yields CDR1 SEHNR and CDR2 FQNEAQ (reference sequence). J was trimmed by 1 base and V by 5 bases; bases with no gene match: 6. CDR3 length equals 15 residues. CDR3 region: CASSQNRGTQETQYF. The CDR3 DNA follows: TGTGCCAGCAGCCAAAACAGGGGGACCCAAGAGACCCAGTACTTC.

The chain is built from TRBV7-8 and TRBJ1-3, with unresolved D. Between the trimmed V and J ends, which lost 2 bases and 4 bases, there was a span of 6 bases. The CDR3 length is 13 residues. In germline, CDR1 is SGHVS, CDR2 FQNEAQ. The CDR3 nucleotides read TGTGCCAGCAGCTTATTTGAGGGAAACACCATATATTTT. This encodes CASSLFEGNTIYF.

V usage is TRBV5-1 and J usage is TRBJ2-5; 7 nucleotides align to TRBD2. Germline V gene data show CDR1 as SGHRS and CDR2 as YFSETQ. This CDR3 has 15 residues. With 3 bases clipped from V and 4 bases from J, the junction kept 9 bases outside the gene matches. The CDR3 bases are TGCGCCAGCAGCTCCAGGGAGGGTGGGGGAGAGACCCAGTACTTC. Its translation is CASSSREGGGETQYF.

The genes are TRBV28 and TRBJ1-4, with D perhaps matching TRBD1 (5 bases). V lost 3 bases and J lost 7, with 12 bases in between. This CDR3 contains 14 residues. CDR1 MDHEN and CDR2 SYDVKM come from the germline V gene. The CDR3 reads CASSLDPGREKLFF. DNA for the CDR3: TGTGCCAGCAGTTTGGACCCGGGGCGTGAAAAACTGTTTTTT. Drawing the rest from reference TRBV28 and TRBJ1-4, the complete variable domain is DVKVTQSSRYLVKRTGEKVFLECVQDMDHENMFWYRQDPGLGLRLIYFSYDVKMKEKGDIPEGYSVSREKKERFSLILESASTNQTSMYLCASSLDPGREKLFFGSGTQLSVL.

This clone was recorded once. The chain combines TRBV4-2 with TRBJ2-1; 9 bases align to TRBD1. Germline CDR1 reads LGHNA; CDR2 reads YNFKEQ. The CDR3 contains 19 residues. The V gene end was trimmed by 1 base and the J gene end by 4 bases; junction bases not matched to a gene: 14. CDR3 region: CASSQAPGQGGKVYNEQFF. The CDR3 DNA is TGTGCCAGCAGCCAAGCTCCGGGACAGGGCGGGAAGGTATACAATGAGCAGTTCTTC.

CDR3 in amino acids: CAISDRLAGLSGANVLTF. The CDR3 DNA reads as TGTGCCATCAGTGACAGGCTAGCGGGTTTATCTGGGGCCAACGTCCTGACTTTC. This chain connects TRBV10-3 to TRBJ2-6; 8 bases are shared with TRBD2. After removal of 3 bases from V and 1 base from J, the junction contained 8 bases not matched to a gene. The length of the CDR3 is 18 residues. Germline CDR1 and CDR2: ENHRY and SYGVKD.